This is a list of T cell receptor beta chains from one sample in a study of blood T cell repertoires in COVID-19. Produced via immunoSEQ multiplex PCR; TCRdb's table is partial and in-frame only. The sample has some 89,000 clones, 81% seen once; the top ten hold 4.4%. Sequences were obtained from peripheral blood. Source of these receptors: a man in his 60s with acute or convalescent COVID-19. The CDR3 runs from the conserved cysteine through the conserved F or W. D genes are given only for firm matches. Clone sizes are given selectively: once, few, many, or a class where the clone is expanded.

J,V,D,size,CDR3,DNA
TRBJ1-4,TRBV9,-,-,CASSALGLNEKLFF,TGTGCCAGCAGCGCATTGGGCCTCAATGAAAAACTGTTTTTT
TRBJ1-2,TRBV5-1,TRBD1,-,CASSFGTGNYGYTF,TGCGCCAGCAGCTTTGGGACAGGGAACTATGGCTACACCTTC
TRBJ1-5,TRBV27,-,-,CASGLIQGSIQPQHF,TGTGCCAGCGGATTGATTCAGGGCTCAATTCAGCCCCAGCATTTT
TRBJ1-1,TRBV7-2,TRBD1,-,CASRQGAGTEAFF,TGTGCCAGCAGACAGGGGGCGGGGACTGAAGCTTTCTTT
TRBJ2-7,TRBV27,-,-,CASRRGQSYEQYF,TGTGCCAGCAGACGGGGACAAAGTTACGAGCAGTACTTC
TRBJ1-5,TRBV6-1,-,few,CASSEYGSRSNQPQHF,TGTGCCAGCAGTGAATATGGGAGTCGGAGCAATCAGCCCCAGCATTTT
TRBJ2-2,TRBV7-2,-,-,CASSWGGPGTGELFF,TGTGCCAGCAGTTGGGGGGGGCCGGGCACCGGGGAGCTGTTTTTT
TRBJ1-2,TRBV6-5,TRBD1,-,CASSTWDRGGGYTF,TGTGCCAGCAGTACCTGGGACAGGGGAGGTGGCTACACCTTC
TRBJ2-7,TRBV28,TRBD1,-,CASSLGTGLSEQYF,TGTGCCAGCAGCTTAGGGACAGGGTTGTCCGAGCAGTACTTC
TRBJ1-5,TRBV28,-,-,CASSFPRNQPQHF,TGTGCCAGCAGTTTCCCTCGCAATCAGCCCCAGCATTTT
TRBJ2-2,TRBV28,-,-,CASSSATGANTGELFF,TGTGCCAGCAGTTCGGCGACAGGAGCAAACACCGGGGAGCTGTTTTTT
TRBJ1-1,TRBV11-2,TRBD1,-,CASSLGITGDTEAFF,TGTGCCAGCAGCTTAGGAATCACAGGGGACACTGAAGCTTTCTTT
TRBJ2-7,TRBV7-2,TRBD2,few,CASRGTSGRGGSYEQYF,TGTGCCAGCAGGGGGACTAGCGGGAGAGGAGGGTCCTACGAGCAGTACTTC
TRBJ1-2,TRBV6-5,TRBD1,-,CASSIGQGVSGYTF,TGTGCCAGCAGTATCGGACAGGGGGTTAGTGGCTACACCTTC
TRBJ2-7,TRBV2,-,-,CASTGGTTGFTYEQYF,TGTGCCAGCACCGGAGGCACGACAGGATTCACCTACGAGCAGTACTTC
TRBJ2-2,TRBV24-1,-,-,CATSDPQPNTGELFF,TGTGCCACCAGTGATCCACAACCGAACACCGGGGAGCTGTTTTTT
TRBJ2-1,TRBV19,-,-,CASSIRGGLGEQFF,TGTGCCAGTAGTATTAGGGGCGGTTTAGGGGAGCAGTTCTTC
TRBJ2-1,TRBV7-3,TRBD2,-,CASREAGYNEQFF,TGTGCCAGCCGGGAGGCTGGCTACAATGAGCAGTTCTTC
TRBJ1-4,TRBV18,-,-,CASSPPVLDIKDLGEKLFF,TGTGCCAGCTCACCACCGGTACTGGACATAAAGGACCTGGGAGAAAAACTGTTTTTT
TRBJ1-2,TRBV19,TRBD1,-,CASSPMDRIYGYTF,TGTGCCAGTAGTCCTATGGACAGGATCTATGGCTACACCTTC
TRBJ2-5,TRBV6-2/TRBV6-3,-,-,CASSYPPGETQYF,TGTGCCAGCAGTTACCCCCCCGGGGAGACCCAGTACTTC
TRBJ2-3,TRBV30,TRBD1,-,CAWSGTGTDTQYF,TGTGCCTGGAGTGGGACAGGGACAGATACGCAGTATTTT
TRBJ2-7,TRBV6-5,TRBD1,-,CASSITGTGIYEQYF,TGTGCCAGCAGTATCACCGGGACAGGGATCTACGAGCAGTACTTC
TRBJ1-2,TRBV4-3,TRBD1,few,CASSPQTGTYDGYTF,TGCGCCAGCAGCCCCCAGACAGGGACCTATGATGGCTACACCTTC
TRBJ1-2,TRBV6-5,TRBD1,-,CASRPDRVSGDYTF,TGTGCCAGCAGGCCCGACAGGGTCTCGGGTGACTACACCTTC